The 14 T cell receptor beta chains below come from one sample, sequenced in a study of blood T cell repertoires in COVID-19. The assay was immunoSEQ multiplex PCR, and TCRdb's table has in-frame clones only and misses some. The table has 250,000 to 350,000 clones, around 90% seen once. The sample comprised peripheral blood. All receptors come from a woman in her thirties or forties who had recovered from COVID-19.

The chain is built from TRBV9 and TRBJ2-3; 8 nucleotides agree with TRBD1. Trimming removed 0 bases from V and 0 bases from J; junction bases left unmatched: 3. The CDR3 extends over 16 amino acids. CDR1 SGDLS and CDR2 YYNGEE come from the germline V gene. The CDR3 sequence: CASSVEGQASTDTQYF. In nucleotides, the CDR3 is TGTGCCAGCAGCGTAGAGGGACAGGCTAGCACAGATACGCAGTATTTT.

The table lists this clone with a few counts. This chain joins TRBV18 and TRBJ2-4, with D hard to call. CDR3 length equals 14 residues. V lost 6 bases and J lost 5, with 14 bases in between. The germline CDR1 and CDR2 sequences are KGHSH and LQKENI. The CDR3 loop is CASSPLGGENIQYF. The CDR3 region has the DNA TGTGCCAGCTCCCCCCTTGGCGGTGAAAACATTCAGTACTTC.

The chain's CDR3 is CASTKKQGGGSNQPQHF. Written as DNA, the CDR3 is TGTGCCAGTACTAAAAAGCAGGGAGGTGGGAGCAATCAGCCCCAGCATTTT. The chain combines TRBV19 with TRBJ1-5; D may be TRBD1 (5 bases). Germline CDR1 and CDR2: LNHDA and SQIVND (reference sequence). CDR3 size: 17 residues. The germline V and J ends were trimmed by 7 bases and 1 base, with 20 bases remaining between them.

This chain connects TRBV19 to TRBJ2-3; 7 bases match TRBD1. The CDR3 runs 16 residues. Looked up from germline, CDR1 is LNHDA and CDR2 is SQIVND (reference sequence). The ends lost 3 bases at V and 1 base at J; junction bases unmatched: 7. DNA of the CDR3: TGTGCCAGTAGTATTACAGGGGTTGCTGGCACAGATACGCAGTATTTT. This sequence encodes CASSITGVAGTDTQYF.

The gene calls are TRBV4-1 and TRBJ1-4, with 10 bases aligning to TRBD1. Germline loops: CDR1 MGHRA, CDR2 YSYEKL. With 3 bases clipped from V and 0 bases from J, the junction kept 7 bases outside the gene matches. This CDR3 spans 18 amino acids. CDR3 sequence (DNA): TGCGCCAGCAGCCAGACGCGACAGGGGGCTACAACTAATGAAAAACTGTTTTTT. Translation: CASSQTRQGATTNEKLFF.

V usage is TRBV7-8 and J usage is TRBJ2-7; TRBD2 aligns across 7 bases. The V gene's germline CDR1 is SGHVS and CDR2 FQNEAQ. The junction had 9 bases not matched to a gene; V was cut back by 11 bases and J by 2 bases. This CDR3 region has 13 residues. The CDR3 loop is CASVGGRPYEQYF. In DNA, the CDR3 is TGTGCCTCAGTGGGAGGGCGGCCCTACGAGCAGTACTTC. Drawing the rest from reference TRBV7-8 and TRBJ2-7, the complete variable domain is GAGVSQSPRYKVAKRGQDVALRCDPISGHVSLFWYQQALGQGPEFLTYFQNEAQLDKSGLPSDRFFAERPEGSVSTLKIQRTQQEDSAVYLCASVGGRPYEQYFGPGTRLTVT.

The rearrangement joins TRBV24-1 to TRBJ2-1; possible D gene TRBD2, 6 bases. The CDR3 runs to 13 residues. Trimming removed 5 bases at V and 8 bases at J, with 12 bases between. Germline V gene sequence: CDR1 KGHDR, CDR2 SFDVKD. The CDR3 region has the DNA TGTGCCACCAGTGGACTAGAAGCTCATGAGCAGTTCTTC. It translates to CATSGLEAHEQFF.

This chain uses TRBV7-9 with TRBJ2-1, with a tentative D call TRBD2 (6 bases). The germline V and J ends were trimmed by 0 bases and 9 bases, with 9 bases remaining between them. The CDR3 totals 13 residues. Germline values: CDR1 SEHNR, CDR2 FQNEAQ (reference sequence). CDR3 sequence: CASSLAREFEQFF. The CDR3 coding sequence is TGTGCCAGCAGCTTAGCCCGGGAGTTTGAGCAGTTCTTC.

Remarks on this clone: Different DNA sequences within this sample yield the same CDR3. V and J are TRBV5-1 and TRBJ1-1; tentatively, D is TRBD1 (6 bases). The V gene's germline CDR1 is SGHRS and CDR2 YFSETQ. The V and J ends lost 0 bases and 5 bases respectively, with 14 bases between them. The CDR3 loop spans 15 amino acids. CDR3 DNA sequence: TGCGCCAGCAGCTTGGTTGGGGGCCTGGGGACTGAAGCTTTCTTT. This codes for CASSLVGGLGTEAFF.

This rearrangement joins TRBV5-1 to TRBJ2-7; 8 bases are a match to TRBD1. V lost 2 bases, J lost 6 bases, and 10 bases stayed unmatched. Germline CDR1 reads SGHRS; CDR2 reads YFSETQ. The CDR3 has 15 residues. CDR3 loop: CASSLPGGASGEQYF. CDR3 coding DNA: TGCGCCAGCAGCTTACCAGGGGGCGCGTCGGGCGAGCAGTACTTC.

The rearrangement joins TRBV6-1 to TRBJ1-5, with D possibly TRBD1 on 5 matching bases. With 2 bases removed from V and 7 bases from J, the gap between germline ends came to 18 bases. CDR1 is MNHNS, CDR2 SASEGT, per germline. This CDR3 spans 16 amino acids. The CDR3 spells CASSEFPDSNSQPQHF. DNA for the CDR3: TGTGCCAGCAGTGAATTTCCCGACAGTAACTCACAGCCCCAGCATTTT.

This rearrangement joins TRBV15 to TRBJ1-2; a possible D gene is TRBD1 (5 bases). V dropped 0 bases and J dropped 5 bases, with 16 bases sitting between them. CDR1 and CDR2 from the germline V gene are LNHNV and YYDKDF (reference sequence). This CDR3 has 16 amino acids. CDR3 DNA sequence: TGTGCCACCAGCAGAGATTCCCCCCAGGGATTGTATGGCTACACCTTC. Protein sequence: CATSRDSPQGLYGYTF.

The chain has TRBV3-1 (or the pseudogene TRBV3-2) and TRBJ2-7; D is possibly TRBD1 (6 bases). The V end lost 5 bases, the J end lost 10 bases, and 12 bases lay between the germline ends. This CDR3 has 11 residues. Germline V gene data show CDR1 as LGHDT and CDR2 as YNNKEL (reference sequence). CDR3 region: CASSEGGVQYF. The CDR3 nucleotides are TGTGCCAGCAGCGAAGGGGGAGTCCAGTACTTC.

This clone occurred a few times. V is TRBV27 and J is TRBJ2-3; 9 bases align to TRBD1. CDR1 is MNHEY and CDR2 is SMNVEV in the germline V gene (reference sequence). The CDR3 covers 18 residues. J lost 2 bases, V lost 4 bases, and 13 bases had no gene match. CDR3 coding DNA: TGTGCCAGCAGTTCTTCACAGGGGGCGTACTCACCCACAGATACGCAGTATTTT. Translation gives CASSSSQGAYSPTDTQYF.